This T cell receptor (beta chain) originates from a study of control samples from healthy donors and cancer patients. CDR3 length equals 14 residues. CDR1 is SGHTA and CDR2 is FQGNSA in the germline V gene. Trimming took 5 bases from V and 4 from J; bases not matched to a gene: 5. Data came from immunoSEQ multiplex PCR; TCRdb stores just in-frame clones and leaves some out. The repertoire holds 100,000 to 150,000 clones, with over 80% as singletons. The material sequenced was PBMCs. This receptor was obtained from a man at least 80 years old with head and neck cancer. V gene TRBV7-2 combines with J gene TRBJ2-7, with 10 bases that match TRBD1. DNA for the CDR3: TGTGCCAGCAGCGCCGACAGGGGGCGGTACGAGCAGTACTTC. Translation: CASSADRGRYEQYF.